This T cell receptor (beta chain) was sequenced for a study of T cell responses to AZD1222 COVID-19 vaccine. Overall study findings and caveats: Clonal diversity was possibly underestimated, and the donors were mostly white British, with more females. Two AZD1222 doses significantly raised spike-specific TCR breadth and depth over controls.

Using immunoSEQ multiplex PCR, the repertoire was profiled, and TCRdb retains in-frame clones only, with some absent. The repertoire includes roughly 120,000 clones, 90% of them detected once, and over 4% sits in the top ten. The V and J ends lost 0 bases and 4 bases respectively, with 15 bases between them. The CDR3 is 17 amino acids. Germline loops: CDR1 LGHNA, CDR2 YSLEER. Note on this clone: No antigen is known for it.

The TCR comes from an adult who received the MenACWY meningococcal vaccine as a control. The V call is TRBV4-3, the J call TRBJ1-4; possibly TRBD1 for D (5 bases). Sequenced here: peripheral blood, sampled 28 days after the second dose of the MenACWY control vaccine. The CDR3 region has the DNA TGCGCCAGCAGCCAAGACCTCGGGGCAGCTGATAATGAAAAACTGTTTTTT. Protein product: CASSQDLGAADNEKLFF.